This T cell receptor beta chain was captured in a study of T cell changes during pregnancy in multiple sclerosis. Here immunoSEQ multiplex PCR was the method, and the copy in TCRdb shows in-frame clones only, minus some. Here the sample spans around 40,000 clones, 91% being singletons. The CDR3 length is 18 residues. With 2 bases removed from V and 4 bases from J, the gap between germline ends came to 21 bases. In germline, CDR1 is SGHVS, CDR2 FQNEAQ. The sequenced sample was CD4+ T cells from peripheral blood mononuclear cells, obtained in the third trimester of pregnancy. This chain connects TRBV7-8 to TRBJ2-1, with D possibly TRBD2 on 6 matching bases. This clonotype originated in a female donor in good health, enrolled as a control in a pregnancy study. The CDR3 bases are TGTGCCAGCAGCTTATTATACGGAGGGCTAGCCCTATACAATGAGCAGTTCTTC. Protein: CASSLLYGGLALYNEQFF. The full variable domain, with the rest looked up from reference TRBV7-8 and TRBJ2-1, is GAGVSQSPRYKVAKRGQDVALRCDPISGHVSLFWYQQALGQGPEFLTYFQNEAQLDKSGLPSDRFFAERPEGSVSTLKIQRTQQEDSAVYLCASSLLYGGLALYNEQFFGPGTRLTVL.